This T cell receptor (beta chain) was retrieved from a study of T cell repertoires in cytomegalovirus infection. Study overall: Recently identified HLA-C-restricted CMV epitopes were among the peptides used. TCR beta signatures that were public indicated CMV infection and matching HLA type.

TCRdb redid the calling of the reads with MiXCR, one entry per CDR3 protein. The repertoire consists of about 740,000 distinct CDR3 sequences, with roughly 36% occurring once and the leading ten covering roughly 20%. The CDR3 consists of 15 residues. Germline V gives CDR1 ENHRY, CDR2 SYGVKD. As for this clonotype: Antigen: not known. One end of the junction is discordant with germline, which a read error may explain.

Study observations and caveats: The ex vivo response showed dominance by HLA-C-restricted CMV-specific TCR beta clonotypes. Cumulative public TCR beta family frequency identified carriers of CMV plus the relevant HLA.

Here the sequenced sample was cultured PBMCs, taken from culture after CMV antigen stimulation. The TCR originated in a human donor in good health (CMV status not recorded). Some clones in this sample may be carry-over from other donors' samples. The chain links TRBV10-3 to TRBJ2-5; 7 bases line up with TRBD1. The CDR3 nucleotides are TGTGCCATCGGTGAGACTAAGACAGGGTTTGAGACCCAGTACTTC. Translating it yields CAIGETKTGFETQYF.